The source of this TCR beta chain is a study of OX40 agonist ivuxolimab in advanced cancers. Findings and limits, study-wide: Compared with others, partial responders at 0.1-3.0 mg/kg displayed clonal expansion among the lowest.

Sequenced by immunoSEQ multiplex PCR; TCRdb stores in-frame clones only, minus some. Of about 71,000 clones listed, about 89% are singletons. On this clone: Its cognate antigen is unknown.

V gave up 4 bases and J gave up 4 bases, with 13 bases separating them. The CDR3 loop spans 15 amino acids. CDR1 is ENHRY and CDR2 is SYGVKD in the germline V gene. This TCR came from an adult with an advanced solid tumor such as melanoma, head and neck, liver or kidney cancer. This sequence joins TRBV10-3 and TRBJ1-4; D uncertain. This sample comprised CD4+ or CD8+ T cells sorted from blood, obtained in a trial of the OX40 agonist ivuxolimab. Written as DNA, the CDR3 is TGTGCCATCAGTGTGACCGGTGGCGGTAATGAAAAACTGTTTTTT. This sequence encodes CAISVTGGGNEKLFF.